Sequencing of this T cell receptor (beta chain) was carried out in a study of blood T cell repertoires in COVID-19. Study at large: COVID-19 samples, acute and convalescent, were from the United States, Italy and Spain. Sources were T cells, B-cell-depleted T cells, or PBMCs; the material itself was cDNA or gDNA.

The CDR3 has 16 residues. Trimming cost V 1 base and J 6 bases; bases outside gene matches: 8. From germline, CDR1 is SGHTA and CDR2 FQGNSA. Repertoires were generated with immunoSEQ multiplex PCR, while TCRdb's copy carries only in-frame clones and drops some. The sample consists of 240,000 or so clones, 70% to 80% of them appearing once. Sequences were obtained from peripheral blood. The rearrangement uses TRBV7-2 and TRBJ1-5; 8 nucleotides line up with TRBD1. This receptor was taken from a woman of 80 years or more with acute or convalescent COVID-19. This CDR3 is CASSLEVGQGSQPQHF. The CDR3 nucleotides are TGTGCCAGCAGCTTAGAGGTCGGACAGGGCAGTCAGCCCCAGCATTTT.